A single T cell receptor beta chain is shown here with its context. The data derive from a study of technical replicates of blood from several donors. CDR3 length: 13 amino acids. CDR1 is SNHLY and CDR2 is FYNNEI in the germline V gene. Trimming cost V 7 bases and J 2 bases; bases outside gene matches: 4. TCRdb's copy holds only in-frame clones and misses some; the assay was immunoSEQ multiplex PCR. The sample shows 80,000 or so clones, 95% to 98% of them seen only once. This receptor was obtained from a human donor in good health. What was sequenced was T cells isolated from PBMCs. V is TRBV2 and J is TRBJ2-7; TRBD1 matches 8 bases. CDR3 loop: CASTPGQAYEQYF. CDR3 nucleotide sequence: TGTGCCAGCACCCCGGGACAGGCCTACGAGCAGTACTTC.